These 17 T cell receptor beta chains share one sample of origin, sequenced in a study of blood T cell repertoires in COVID-19 (dated by TCRdb to 2019 to 2021). Library preparation used the immunoSEQ multiplex PCR assay. TCRdb re-hosts the immuneACCESS table, in-frame sequences only. Its copies lack some clones; in the studies checked, an unresolved V gene accounts for under half of them, and the cause for the rest is not known. The sample table contains roughly 200,000 clones; only one count was recorded for approximately 90% of them. The top ten clonotypes cover around 3.5% of the sample. The sequencing sample was made of PBMCs or T cells enriched from blood (not recorded which). The receptors derive from a woman between 35 and 50 years old with acute COVID-19.

This chain uses TRBV9 with TRBJ1-5, with D hard to call. Trimming shortened V by 5 bases and J by 5 bases, and 5 bases separated the two germline ends. CDR3 size: 11 residues. Germline V gene sequence: CDR1 SGDLS, CDR2 YYNGEE. The CDR3 nucleotides are TGTGCCAGCAGACTCTATCAGCCCCAGCATTTT. Its protein is CASRLYQPQHF.

The chain uses TRBV7-9 and TRBJ1-3; 7 bases are a match to TRBD1. V trimming: 6 bases; J trimming: 5 bases; junction bases outside the gene matches: 10. From germline, CDR1 is SEHNR and CDR2 FQNEAQ (reference sequence). The CDR3 runs to 15 residues. CDR3 in DNA: TGTGCCAGCAGTCGCCGGGACAGTGTACGAAACACCATATATTTT. It translates to CASSRRDSVRNTIYF.

V and J are TRBV11-2 and TRBJ2-3; no definite D call. Germline CDR1 SGHAT, CDR2 FQNNGV. Trimming left V 2 bases short and J 6 bases short, with 6 bases between. The CDR3 sequence is 12 residues long. DNA for the CDR3: TGTGCCAGCAGCTTATCAGTGGATACGCAGTATTTT. Encoded protein: CASSLSVDTQYF. Together with reference TRBV11-2 and TRBJ2-3, the CDR3 gives the full variable domain: EAGVAQSPRYKIIEKRQSVAFWCNPISGHATLYWYQQILGQGPKLLIQFQNNGVVDDSQLPKDRFSAERLKGVDSTLKIQPAKLEDSAVYLCASSLSVDTQYFGPGTRLTVL.

This clone was recorded only once. This chain's CDR3 is CASSEQGWDTEAFF. CDR3 DNA sequence: TGTGCCAGCAGTGAACAGGGTTGGGACACTGAAGCTTTCTTT. The chain employs TRBV7-9 and TRBJ1-1, with D maybe TRBD1 (6 bases). Germline loops: CDR1 SEHNR, CDR2 FQNEAQ (reference sequence). V gave up 6 bases and J gave up 3 bases, with 14 bases separating them. The CDR3 covers 14 residues.

The rearrangement joins TRBV5-4 to TRBJ1-1, with D possibly being TRBD1 (5 bases). V was cut by 0 bases and J by 7 bases, with 10 bases left in between. The CDR3 is 13 amino acids. The germline V gene encodes CDR1 SGHNT and CDR2 YYREEE (reference sequence). The CDR3 loop reads CASSLVRGGEAFF. The DNA of the CDR3 is TGTGCCAGCAGCTTGGTCCGGGGGGGTGAAGCTTTCTTT.

V usage is TRBV5-6 and J usage is TRBJ2-1; TRBD2 aligns across 12 bases. V shed 1 base and J 0 bases; nucleotides not matched to a gene: 5. The CDR3 consists of 18 residues. Germline CDR1 reads SGHDT; CDR2 reads YYEEEE. CDR3 region: CASSLSLAGGSSYNEQFF. In nucleotides, the CDR3 is TGTGCCAGCAGCTTGAGTCTAGCGGGGGGGTCCTCCTACAATGAGCAGTTCTTC.

This chain uses TRBV6-5 with TRBJ1-2; a weak D match, TRBD1 (6 bases). CDR1 is MNHEY and CDR2 is SVGAGI in the germline V gene. The CDR3 runs to 15 residues. Trimming took 2 bases from V and 4 from J, leaving 14 bases between them. CDR3 DNA: TGTGCCAGCAGTTACCTTACAGGGCGTAGCTATGGCTACACCTTC. Its translation: CASSYLTGRSYGYTF.

The rearrangement joins TRBV2 to TRBJ1-2, with TRBD1 matching over 7 bases. This CDR3 spans 13 amino acids. With 4 bases clipped from V and 6 bases from J, the junction kept 5 bases outside the gene matches. Germline V gene data show CDR1 as SNHLY and CDR2 as FYNNEI. CDR3 bases: TGTGCCAGCAGTGCGACAGGGAAAAATGGCTACACCTTC. It codes for CASSATGKNGYTF.

The chain recombines TRBV11-2 with TRBJ2-7, with D perhaps matching TRBD1 (5 bases). Germline V CDR1 and CDR2: SGHAT, FQNNGV. Deletions cut 5 bases from V and 2 bases from J, with 10 bases between. The CDR3 covers 13 residues. CDR3 coding DNA: TGTGCCAGCAGCCAGGGAAACCCCTACGAGCAGTACTTC. This translates into CASSQGNPYEQYF.

The rearrangement joins TRBV5-8 to TRBJ2-3; D is undetermined. The CDR3 contains 14 residues. V was clipped by 2 bases and J by 0 bases, with 7 bases between them. Germline-derived CDR1 and CDR2 are SGHTS and YDEGEE. The CDR3 DNA follows: TGTGCCAGCAGCTTTGTCATTAGCACAGATACGCAGTATTTT. This translates into CASSFVISTDTQYF. The full variable domain, rest sourced from reference TRBV5-8 and TRBJ2-3, is EAGVTQSPTHLIKTRGQQATLRCSPISGHTSVYWYQQALGLGLQFLLWYDEGEERNRGNFPPRFSGRQFPNYSSELNVNALELEDSALYLCASSFVISTDTQYFGPGTRLTVL.

The V gene is TRBV6-5, the J gene TRBJ2-7; 9 bases are shared with TRBD1. After removal of 6 bases from V and 0 bases from J, the junction contained 3 bases not matched to a gene. The CDR3 totals 14 residues. CDR1 and CDR2 from the germline V gene are MNHEY and SVGAGI. CDR3 bases: TGTGCCAGCAGCTTGACAGGGGGCTCCTACGAGCAGTACGTC. Amino acid sequence: CASSLTGGSYEQYV.

This rearrangement joins TRBV7-9 to TRBJ1-1; D gene uncertain. Germline CDR1 SEHNR, CDR2 FQNEAQ (reference sequence). The CDR3 is made up of 13 amino acids. V dropped 6 bases and J dropped 4 bases, with 12 bases sitting between them. The CDR3 nucleotides are TGTGCCAGCAGTCCTAGCCTTCGCACTGAAGCTTTCTTT. It codes for CASSPSLRTEAFF.

Details on this clone: Within the sample, other DNA sequences also encode this same CDR3. The V call is TRBV11-2, the J call TRBJ2-2, with a weak D call TRBD2 (7 bases). Looked up from germline, CDR1 is SGHAT and CDR2 is FQNNGV. CDR3 length equals 13 residues. V dropped 5 bases and J dropped 8 bases, with 12 bases sitting between them. The CDR3 nucleotides are TGTGCCAGCAGCCTTGGGGGGGCAGGGGAGCTGTTTTTT. Its protein is CASSLGGAGELFF.

The chain joins TRBV28 to TRBJ1-6; D unclear. V dropped 4 bases and J dropped 7 bases, with 5 bases sitting between them. Germline CDR1 is MDHEN and CDR2 is SYDVKM. This CDR3 is built from 12 residues. The CDR3 reads CASSYSNSPLHF. The CDR3 DNA sequence: TGTGCCAGCAGTTATTCAAATTCACCCCTCCACTTT.

This clone was observed a single time. The rearrangement uses TRBV6-5 and TRBJ1-6; 9 bases are shared with TRBD1. Germline V gives CDR1 MNHEY, CDR2 SVGAGI. The CDR3 runs to 15 residues. The ends lost 6 bases at V and 7 bases at J; junction bases unmatched: 7. The CDR3 DNA follows: TGTGCCAGCAGAATGACAGGGGGAAAAAATTCACCCCTCCACTTT. Translated: CASRMTGGKNSPLHF.

This chain connects TRBV10-2 to TRBJ1-2; weak D call: TRBD1 (6 bases). Germline V gives CDR1 WSHSY, CDR2 SAAADI. V was pared by 8 bases and J by 2 bases, with 18 bases between. The length of the CDR3 is 15 residues. The chain's CDR3 is CASLITDSPNYGYTF. DNA of the CDR3: TGCGCCAGCCTTATCACGGACAGCCCCAACTATGGCTACACCTTC.

In its sample, this clone was seen once. In nucleotides, the CDR3 is TGTGCCAGCAGCTATCTAGCGGGGGGGCGCGAGCAGTACTTC. Protein sequence: CASSYLAGGREQYF. J is TRBJ2-7 and V is TRBV7-2; TRBD2 aligns across 12 bases. Germline V CDR1 and CDR2: SGHTA, FQGNSA. With 4 bases clipped from V and 6 bases from J, the junction kept 4 bases outside the gene matches. The CDR3 extends over 14 amino acids.